One and the same sample provided the 18 T cell receptor beta chains below, sequenced in a study of CD8+ T cells in alopecia areata. RNA extraction was followed by reverse transcription into cDNA, which acted as the sequencing template. Generated by immunoSEQ multiplex PCR, the TCRdb table keeps only in-frame clones and is missing some. The table shows approximately 180,000 clones, with roughly 59% occurring only once. Specimen: CD4+ T cells sorted from blood, collected at week 0. The origin of the receptors is a human donor with alopecia areata.

On this clone: The sample contains more than one DNA sequence encoding this CDR3. The CDR3, as DNA: TGCAGCGTTGCGGACAGGGTATCCACCGGGGAGCTGTTTTTT. Encoded protein: CSVADRVSTGELFF. The rearrangement uses TRBV29-1 and TRBJ2-2; 8 bases are a match to TRBD1. From germline, CDR1 is SQVTM and CDR2 ANQGSEA. V shed 4 bases, J shed 4 bases, and the junction held 5 bases outside the gene matches. The CDR3 is 14 amino acids.

The chain has TRBV6-5 and TRBJ2-7; a possible D gene is TRBD2 (6 bases). CDR3 length: 15 amino acids. V was shortened by 6 bases and J by 1 base, with 16 bases between the two germline ends. The V gene's germline CDR1 is MNHEY and CDR2 SVGAGI. The CDR3 loop is CASSPSVGGSYEQYF. CDR3 bases: TGTGCCAGCAGCCCTAGTGTGGGGGGATCCTACGAGCAGTACTTC.

The chain recombines TRBV15 with TRBJ2-7; D uncertain. V lost 0 bases to trimming and J lost 0 bases, with 9 bases between them. There are 15 residues in the CDR3. Germline V CDR1 and CDR2: LNHNV, YYDKDF (reference sequence). The CDR3 DNA follows: TGTGCCACCAGCAGAGATTTACGAAACTCCTACGAGCAGTACTTC. Its protein product is CATSRDLRNSYEQYF.

The chain joins TRBV25-1 to TRBJ2-1; perhaps TRBD2 as D (6 bases). Trimming cost V 6 bases and J 10 bases, with 22 bases left between them. The CDR3 runs to 15 residues. Per germline, CDR1 MGHDK and CDR2 SYGVNS. In DNA, the CDR3 is TGTGCCAGCAGGGGGGGTCCCCCCGCTACAGGCGAGCAGTTCTTC. Its protein product is CASRGGPPATGEQFF. Using reference TRBV25-1 and TRBJ2-1 for the parts outside the CDR3, the full variable domain is EADIYQTPRYLVIGTGKKITLECSQTMGHDKMYWYQQDPGMELHLIHYSYGVNSTEKGDLSSESTVSRIRTEHFPLTLESARPSHTSQYLCASRGGPPATGEQFFGPGTRLTVL.

The rearrangement links TRBV29-1 to TRBJ1-4; D remains unclear. Germline CDR1 reads SQVTM; CDR2 reads ANQGSEA. CDR3 length: 13 amino acids. V was trimmed by 3 bases and J by 5 bases, leaving 10 bases between them. In DNA form, the CDR3 reads TGCAGCGTTGATATAGGTCAAAATGAAAAACTGTTTTTT. It specifies CSVDIGQNEKLFF. The whole variable domain, remainder taken from reference TRBV29-1 and TRBJ1-4, is SAVISQKPSRDICQRGTSLTIQCQVDSQVTMMFWYRQQPGQSLTLIATANQGSEATYESGFVIDKFPISRPNLTFSTLTVSNMSPEDSSIYLCSVDIGQNEKLFFGSGTQLSVL.

DNA for the CDR3: TGCAGCGCCGACGGGACAGGGGTTCTGGGCTCCTACAATGAGCAGTTCTTC. Amino acids: CSADGTGVLGSYNEQFF. The V call is TRBV29-1, the J call TRBJ2-1, with 10 bases lining up with TRBD1. Germline V gene data show CDR1 as SQVTM and CDR2 as ANQGSEA. With V trimmed by 7 bases and J by 0 bases, 12 bases remained unmatched. The CDR3 runs 17 residues.

The chain is built from TRBV7-2 and TRBJ1-2, with no clear D. In germline, CDR1 is SGHTA, CDR2 FQGNSA. The CDR3 is 14 amino acids. Trimming pared 1 base from V and 3 bases from J, leaving 9 bases between. Written as DNA, the CDR3 is TGTGCCAGCAGCTTAGGACACAGAGACTATGGCTACACCTTC. Translated, it gives CASSLGHRDYGYTF. Variable domain in full (rest from reference TRBV7-2 and TRBJ1-2): GAGVSQSPSNKVTEKGKDVELRCDPISGHTALYWYRQSLGQGLEFLIYFQGNSAPDKSGLPSDRFSAERTGGSVSTLTIQRTQQEDSAVYLCASSLGHRDYGYTFGSGTRLTVV.

This clone was found a few times. The chain couples TRBV30 to TRBJ2-5; 7 bases map to TRBD1. The J call may be incorrect, as the DNA end agrees better with TRBJ2-7. Germline V gene sequence: CDR1 GTSNPN, CDR2 SVGIG (reference sequence). This CDR3 spans 13 amino acids. CDR3 DNA sequence: TGTGCCTGGAGCGACAGGGCCTCCTACGAGCAGTACTTC. Protein: CAWSDRASYEQYF.

The rearrangement links TRBV25-1 to TRBJ2-5; 7 bases are shared with TRBD2. V was clipped by 2 bases and J by 2 bases; unmatched bases: 8. Germline V lookup: CDR1 MGHDK, CDR2 SYGVNS. The CDR3 contains 16 residues. The CDR3 sequence is CASSEIHPGLQETQYF. The CDR3 DNA follows: TGTGCCAGCAGTGAAATCCATCCGGGACTACAAGAGACCCAGTACTTC.

This sequence joins TRBV4-3 and TRBJ1-5; D gene ambiguous. In germline, CDR1 is LGHNA, CDR2 YSLEER. The CDR3 extends over 14 amino acids. V shed 0 bases and J shed 2 bases, with 5 bases lying between them. CDR3 amino acids: CASSQDLGNQPQHF. DNA for the CDR3: TGCGCCAGCAGCCAAGATCTGGGCAATCAGCCCCAGCATTTT.

This sequence joins TRBV30 and TRBJ2-2; D not resolved. Germline CDR1 and CDR2: GTSNPN and SVGIG (reference sequence). Trimming shortened V by 4 bases and J by 1 base, and 7 bases separated the two germline ends. This CDR3 is 13 amino acids long. As DNA, the CDR3 is TGTGCCTGGAAACAGATGAACACCGGGGAGCTGTTTTTT. It specifies CAWKQMNTGELFF.

This clone was observed once. V and J are TRBV29-1 and TRBJ2-5; D is unclear. This CDR3 has 12 residues. The germline V gene has CDR1 SQVTM and CDR2 ANQGSEA. V lost 5 bases, J lost 4 bases, and 11 bases lay in between. The CDR3 DNA follows: TGCAGCGTTAGGTCAGGCCCAGAGACCCAGTACTTC. As protein: CSVRSGPETQYF.

This rearrangement joins TRBV30 to TRBJ2-1; unclear D gene. Looked up from germline, CDR1 is GTSNPN and CDR2 is SVGIG (reference sequence). The CDR3 is 13 amino acids. Trimming cost V 2 bases and J 0 bases, with 5 bases left between them. The CDR3 region has the DNA TGTGCCTGGAGTAAAAGCTCCTACAATGAGCAGTTCTTC. Its protein is CAWSKSSYNEQFF.

The chain's CDR3 is CAWNGPNYGYTF. The CDR3 DNA sequence: TGTGCCTGGAACGGCCCTAACTATGGCTACACCTTC. The V and J genes are TRBV30 and TRBJ1-2, with D unclear. The CDR3 spans 12 residues. The germline gives CDR1 GTSNPN, CDR2 SVGIG (reference sequence). V lost 4 bases and J 0 bases, leaving 6 bases between the germline ends.

This chain uses TRBV11-2 with TRBJ1-1; tentative D call: TRBD1 (5 bases). Per germline, CDR1 SGHAT and CDR2 FQNNGV. Trimming removed 2 bases from V and 1 base from J, with 11 bases in between. CDR3 length: 15 residues. The DNA of the CDR3 is TGTGCCAGCAGCTTATTTAGTACAGGGAACACTGAAGCTTTCTTT. Protein product: CASSLFSTGNTEAFF.

This clone occurred once. The chain's CDR3 is CASSLFQGGELFF. In DNA, the CDR3 is TGTGCCAGCAGCCTGTTCCAAGGCGGGGAGCTGTTTTTT. The chain carries TRBV14 and TRBJ2-2; D remains ambiguous. Germline V lookup: CDR1 SGHDN, CDR2 FVKESK. V was shortened by 4 bases and J by 7 bases, with 10 bases between the two germline ends. The CDR3 runs 13 residues.

This clone has a handful of counts. The chain has TRBV2 and TRBJ1-5, with 7 nucleotides matching TRBD1. Trimming took 5 bases from V and 5 from J; bases not matched to a gene: 6. Germline loops: CDR1 SNHLY, CDR2 FYNNEI. CDR3 size: 14 residues. Here the CDR3 reads CASSWGQSYQPQHF. The CDR3, as DNA: TGTGCCAGCAGTTGGGGACAGTCATATCAGCCCCAGCATTTT.

This chain links TRBV5-1 with TRBJ2-7; TRBD2 might be the D (5 bases). The V end lost 7 bases, the J end lost 4 bases, and 15 bases lay between the germline ends. The CDR3 runs to 13 residues. Germline V gene lookup returns CDR1 SGHRS and CDR2 YFSETQ. The CDR3 region is CASGGSTLYEQYF. Here the CDR3 DNA reads TGCGCCAGCGGCGGGTCAACATTATACGAGCAGTACTTC. Full variable domain (outside the CDR3, taken from reference TRBV5-1 and TRBJ2-7): KAGVTQTPRYLIKTRGQQVTLSCSPISGHRSVSWYQQTPGQGLQFLFEYFSETQRNKGNFPGRFSGRQFSNSRSEMNVSTLELGDSALYLCASGGSTLYEQYFGPGTRLTVT.